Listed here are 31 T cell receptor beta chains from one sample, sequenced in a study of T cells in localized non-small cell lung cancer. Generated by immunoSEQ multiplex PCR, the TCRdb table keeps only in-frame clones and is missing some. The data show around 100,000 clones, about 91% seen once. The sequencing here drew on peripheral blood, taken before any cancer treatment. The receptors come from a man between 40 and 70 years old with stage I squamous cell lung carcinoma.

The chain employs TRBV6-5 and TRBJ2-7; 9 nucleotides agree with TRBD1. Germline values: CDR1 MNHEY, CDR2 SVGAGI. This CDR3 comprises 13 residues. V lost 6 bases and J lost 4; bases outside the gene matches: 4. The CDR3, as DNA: TGTGCCAGCAGGGGGACAGGGAGATACGAGCAGTACTTC. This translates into CASRGTGRYEQYF.

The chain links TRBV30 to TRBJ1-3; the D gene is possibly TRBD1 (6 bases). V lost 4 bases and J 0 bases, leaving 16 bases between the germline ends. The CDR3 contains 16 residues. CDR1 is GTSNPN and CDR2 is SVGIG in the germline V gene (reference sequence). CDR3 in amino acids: CAWTVPGGHSGNTIYF. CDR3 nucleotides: TGTGCCTGGACCGTCCCCGGGGGCCACTCTGGAAACACCATATATTTT.

In DNA form, the CDR3 reads TGTGCCAGTAGTAAGACCGGGACTAGCGGGGGGATCACAGATACGCAGTATTTT. Translating gives CASSKTGTSGGITDTQYF. V usage is TRBV19 and J usage is TRBJ2-3; TRBD2 aligns across 15 bases. There are 18 residues in the CDR3. Germline V CDR1 and CDR2: LNHDA, SQIVND (reference sequence). V was clipped by 4 bases and J by 2 bases; unmatched bases: 7.

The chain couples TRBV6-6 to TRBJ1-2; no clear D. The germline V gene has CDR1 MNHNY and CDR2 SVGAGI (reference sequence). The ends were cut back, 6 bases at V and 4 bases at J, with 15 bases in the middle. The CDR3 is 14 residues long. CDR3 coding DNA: TGTGCCAGCAGCCCCCCCGGGTACGGCTATGGCTACACCTTC. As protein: CASSPPGYGYGYTF.

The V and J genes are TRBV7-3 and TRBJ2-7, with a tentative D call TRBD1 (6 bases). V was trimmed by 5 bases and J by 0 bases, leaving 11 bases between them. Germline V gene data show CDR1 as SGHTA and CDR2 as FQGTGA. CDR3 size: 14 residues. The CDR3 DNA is TGTGCCAGCAGCCTGACAGGCAGCTCCTACGAGCAGTACTTC. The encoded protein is CASSLTGSSYEQYF. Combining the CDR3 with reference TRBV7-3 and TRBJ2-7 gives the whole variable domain GAGVSQTPSNKVTEKGKYVELRCDPISGHTALYWYRQSLGQGPEFLIYFQGTGAADDSGLPNDRFFAVRPEGSVSTLKIQRTERGDSAVYLCASSLTGSSYEQYFGPGTRLTVT.

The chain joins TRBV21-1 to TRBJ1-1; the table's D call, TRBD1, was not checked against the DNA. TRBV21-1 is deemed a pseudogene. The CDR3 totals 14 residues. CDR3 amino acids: CASSKVRGSTEAFF. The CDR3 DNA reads TGTGCCAGCAGCAAAGTAAGGGGTAGCACTGAAGCTTTCTTT.

CDR3 sequence: CAISGSVNEQFF. CDR3 coding DNA: TGTGCCATCAGTGGTAGCGTAAATGAGCAGTTCTTC. The rearrangement joins TRBV10-3 to TRBJ2-1; TRBD2 might be the D (5 bases). CDR3 size: 12 residues. V shed 4 bases and J shed 7 bases, with 8 bases lying between them. The V gene's germline CDR1 is ENHRY and CDR2 SYGVKD.

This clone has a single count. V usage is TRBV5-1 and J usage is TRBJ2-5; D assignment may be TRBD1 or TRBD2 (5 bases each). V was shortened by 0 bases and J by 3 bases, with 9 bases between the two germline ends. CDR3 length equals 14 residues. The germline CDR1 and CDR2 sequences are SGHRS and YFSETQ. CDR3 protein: CASSLAGQKETQYF. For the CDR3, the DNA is TGCGCCAGCAGCTTGGCGGGGCAGAAAGAGACCCAGTACTTC.

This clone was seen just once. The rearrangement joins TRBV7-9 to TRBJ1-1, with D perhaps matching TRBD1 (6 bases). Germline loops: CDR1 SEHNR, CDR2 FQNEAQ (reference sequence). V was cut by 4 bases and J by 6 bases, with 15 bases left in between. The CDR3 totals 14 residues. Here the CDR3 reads CASSSTGRGAEAFF. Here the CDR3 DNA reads TGTGCCAGCAGCTCGACAGGACGGGGGGCTGAAGCTTTCTTT.

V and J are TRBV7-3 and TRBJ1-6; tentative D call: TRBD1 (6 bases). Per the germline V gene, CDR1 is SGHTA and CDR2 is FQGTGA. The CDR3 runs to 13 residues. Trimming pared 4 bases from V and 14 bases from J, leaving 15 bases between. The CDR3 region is CASSSGTQRTLHF. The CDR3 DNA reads TGTGCCAGCAGCTCCGGGACACAGCGTACCCTCCACTTT.

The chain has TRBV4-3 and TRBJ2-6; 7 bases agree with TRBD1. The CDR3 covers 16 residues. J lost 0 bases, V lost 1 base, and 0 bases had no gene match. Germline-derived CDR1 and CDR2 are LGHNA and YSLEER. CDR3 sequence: CASSQAGGSGANVLTF. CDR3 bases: TGCGCCAGCAGCCAAGCAGGGGGCTCTGGGGCCAACGTCCTGACTTTC.

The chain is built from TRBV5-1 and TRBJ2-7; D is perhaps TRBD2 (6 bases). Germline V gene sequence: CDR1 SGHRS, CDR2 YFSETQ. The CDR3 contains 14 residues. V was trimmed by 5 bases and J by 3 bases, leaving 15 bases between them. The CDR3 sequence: CASRAGTLVYEQYF. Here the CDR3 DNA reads TGCGCCAGCAGGGCCGGGACTCTGGTCTACGAGCAGTACTTC. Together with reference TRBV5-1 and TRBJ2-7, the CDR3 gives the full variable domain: KAGVTQTPRYLIKTRGQQVTLSCSPISGHRSVSWYQQTPGQGLQFLFEYFSETQRNKGNFPGRFSGRQFSNSRSEMNVSTLELGDSALYLCASRAGTLVYEQYFGPGTRLTVT.

The CDR3 bases are TGTGCCAGCAGCTGGGGACAGAACTATGGCTACACCTTC. Translated: CASSWGQNYGYTF. This chain links TRBV5-6 with TRBJ1-2; 7 bases map to TRBD1. The V segment lost 3 bases and the J segment 2 bases; nucleotides outside the gene matches: 1. This CDR3 has 13 residues. Germline loops: CDR1 SGHDT, CDR2 YYEEEE.

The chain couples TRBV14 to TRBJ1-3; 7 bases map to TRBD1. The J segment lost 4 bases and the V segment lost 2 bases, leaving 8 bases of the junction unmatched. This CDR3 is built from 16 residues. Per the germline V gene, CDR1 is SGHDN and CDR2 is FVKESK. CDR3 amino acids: CASSQPTGSSGNTIYF. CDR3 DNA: TGTGCCAGCAGCCAACCGACAGGGTCTTCAGGAAACACCATATATTTT.

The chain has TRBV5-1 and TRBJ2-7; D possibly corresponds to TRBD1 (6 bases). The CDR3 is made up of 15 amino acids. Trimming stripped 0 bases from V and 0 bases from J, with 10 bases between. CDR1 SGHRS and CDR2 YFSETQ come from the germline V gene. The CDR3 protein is CASSLGTASSYEQYF. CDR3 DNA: TGCGCCAGCAGCTTGGGGACAGCAAGCTCCTACGAGCAGTACTTC.

CDR3 sequence reads: CASRERGGTGANVLTF. CDR3 nucleotides: TGTGCCAGCAGGGAACGTGGGGGGACTGGGGCCAACGTCCTGACTTTC. The chain combines TRBV2 with TRBJ2-6, with D perhaps matching TRBD2 (6 bases). The CDR3 has 16 residues. CDR1 and CDR2 (germline): SNHLY, FYNNEI. Trimming stripped 6 bases from V and 2 bases from J, with 14 bases between.

CDR3 protein: CASSYAASGVGELFF. As DNA, the CDR3 is TGTGCCAGCAGTTACGCGGCTAGCGGGGTAGGGGAGCTGTTTTTT. This chain links TRBV6-5 with TRBJ2-2, with 9 bases fitting TRBD2. The V segment lost 2 bases and the J segment 8 bases; nucleotides outside the gene matches: 6. CDR1 and CDR2 (germline): MNHEY, SVGAGI. CDR3 length equals 15 residues.

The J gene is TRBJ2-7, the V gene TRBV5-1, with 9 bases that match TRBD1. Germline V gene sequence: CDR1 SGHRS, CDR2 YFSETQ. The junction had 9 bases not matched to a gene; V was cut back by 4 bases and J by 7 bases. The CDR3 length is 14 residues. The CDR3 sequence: CASSITGGAREQYF. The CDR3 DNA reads TGCGCCAGCAGCATAACAGGGGGCGCGAGGGAGCAGTACTTC.

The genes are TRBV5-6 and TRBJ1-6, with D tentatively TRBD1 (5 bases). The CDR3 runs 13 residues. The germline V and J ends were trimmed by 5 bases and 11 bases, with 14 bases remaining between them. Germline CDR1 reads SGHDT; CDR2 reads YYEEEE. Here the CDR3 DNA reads TGTGCCAGCAGACTCAGGGTAGGGGCACCCCTCCACTTT. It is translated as CASRLRVGAPLHF.

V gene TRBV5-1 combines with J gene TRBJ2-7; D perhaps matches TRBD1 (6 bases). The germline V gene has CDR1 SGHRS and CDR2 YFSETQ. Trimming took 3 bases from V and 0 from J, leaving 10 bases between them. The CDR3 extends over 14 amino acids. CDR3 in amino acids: CASSSGQPSYEQYF. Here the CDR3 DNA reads TGCGCCAGCAGCTCGGGACAACCCTCCTACGAGCAGTACTTC.

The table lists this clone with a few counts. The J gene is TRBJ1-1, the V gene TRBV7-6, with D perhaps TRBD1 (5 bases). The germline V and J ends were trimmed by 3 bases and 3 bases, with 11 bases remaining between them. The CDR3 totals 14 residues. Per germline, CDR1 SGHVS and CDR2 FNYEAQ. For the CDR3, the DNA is TGTGCCAGCAGCTTCGGGGCTGGAGACACTGAAGCTTTCTTT. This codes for CASSFGAGDTEAFF.

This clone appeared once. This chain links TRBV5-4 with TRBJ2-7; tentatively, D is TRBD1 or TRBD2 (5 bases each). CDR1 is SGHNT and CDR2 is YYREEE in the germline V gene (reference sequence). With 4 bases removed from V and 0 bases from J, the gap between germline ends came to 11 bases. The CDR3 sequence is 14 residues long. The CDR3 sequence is CASSPGTSSYEQYF. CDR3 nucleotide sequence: TGTGCCAGCAGCCCCGGGACGAGCTCCTACGAGCAGTACTTC.

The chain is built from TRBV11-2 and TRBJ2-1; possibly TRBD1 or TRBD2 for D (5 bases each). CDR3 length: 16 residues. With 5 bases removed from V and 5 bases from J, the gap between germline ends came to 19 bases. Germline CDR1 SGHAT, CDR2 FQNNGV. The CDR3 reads CASSLPSGTLNNEQFF. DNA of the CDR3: TGTGCCAGCAGCCTACCGTCCGGGACGCTTAACAATGAGCAGTTCTTC.

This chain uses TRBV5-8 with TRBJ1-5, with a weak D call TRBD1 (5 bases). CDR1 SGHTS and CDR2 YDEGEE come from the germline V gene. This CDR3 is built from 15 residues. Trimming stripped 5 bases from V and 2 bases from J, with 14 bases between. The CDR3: CASRSRVRGNQPQHF. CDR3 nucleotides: TGTGCCAGCAGATCCAGGGTGCGCGGCAATCAGCCCCAGCATTTT.

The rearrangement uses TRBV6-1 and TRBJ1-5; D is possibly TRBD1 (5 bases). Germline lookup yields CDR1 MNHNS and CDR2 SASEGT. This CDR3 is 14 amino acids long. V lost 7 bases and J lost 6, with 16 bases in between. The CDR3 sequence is CASTFGGVSQPQHF. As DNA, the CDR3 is TGTGCCAGCACCTTCGGGGGGGTAAGTCAGCCCCAGCATTTT.

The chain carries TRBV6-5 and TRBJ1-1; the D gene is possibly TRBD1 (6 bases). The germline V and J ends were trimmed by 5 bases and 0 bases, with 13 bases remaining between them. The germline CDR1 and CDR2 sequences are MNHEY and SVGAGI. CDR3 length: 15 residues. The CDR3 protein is CASSTRRGMNTEAFF. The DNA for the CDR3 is TGTGCCAGCAGTACCCGGAGGGGGATGAACACTGAAGCTTTCTTT.

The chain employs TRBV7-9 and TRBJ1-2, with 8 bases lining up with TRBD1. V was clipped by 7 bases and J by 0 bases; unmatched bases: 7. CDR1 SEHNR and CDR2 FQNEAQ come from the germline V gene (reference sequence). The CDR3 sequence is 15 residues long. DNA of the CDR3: TGTGCCAGCATCTCGCAGGGGGCCCCTAACTATGGCTACACCTTC. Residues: CASISQGAPNYGYTF.

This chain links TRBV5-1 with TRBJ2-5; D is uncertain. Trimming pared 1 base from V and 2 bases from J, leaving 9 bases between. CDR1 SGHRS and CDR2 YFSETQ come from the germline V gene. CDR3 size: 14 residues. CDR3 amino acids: CASSLTILQETQYF. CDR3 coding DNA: TGCGCCAGCAGCTTGACAATATTACAAGAGACCCAGTACTTC.

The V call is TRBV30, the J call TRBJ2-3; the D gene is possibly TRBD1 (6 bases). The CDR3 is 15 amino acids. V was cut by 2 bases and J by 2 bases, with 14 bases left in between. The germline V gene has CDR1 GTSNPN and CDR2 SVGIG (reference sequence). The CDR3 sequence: CAWSPAGALTDTQYF. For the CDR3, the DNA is TGTGCCTGGAGTCCGGCAGGGGCCCTCACAGATACGCAGTATTTT.

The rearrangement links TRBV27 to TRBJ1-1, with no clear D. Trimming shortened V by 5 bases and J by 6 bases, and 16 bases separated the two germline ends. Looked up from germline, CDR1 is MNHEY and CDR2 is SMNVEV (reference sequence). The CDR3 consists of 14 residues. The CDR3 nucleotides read TGTGCCAGCAGTCCGCCTAACCGGGTCGCTGAAGCTTTCTTT. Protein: CASSPPNRVAEAFF.

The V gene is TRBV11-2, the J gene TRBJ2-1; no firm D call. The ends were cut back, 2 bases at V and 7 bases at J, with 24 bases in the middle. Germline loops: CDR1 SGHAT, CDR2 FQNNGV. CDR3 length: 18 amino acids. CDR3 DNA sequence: TGTGCCAGCAGCTTATGGGGAAGTGGAAATTTAGTTGGAAATGAGCAGTTCTTC. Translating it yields CASSLWGSGNLVGNEQFF.